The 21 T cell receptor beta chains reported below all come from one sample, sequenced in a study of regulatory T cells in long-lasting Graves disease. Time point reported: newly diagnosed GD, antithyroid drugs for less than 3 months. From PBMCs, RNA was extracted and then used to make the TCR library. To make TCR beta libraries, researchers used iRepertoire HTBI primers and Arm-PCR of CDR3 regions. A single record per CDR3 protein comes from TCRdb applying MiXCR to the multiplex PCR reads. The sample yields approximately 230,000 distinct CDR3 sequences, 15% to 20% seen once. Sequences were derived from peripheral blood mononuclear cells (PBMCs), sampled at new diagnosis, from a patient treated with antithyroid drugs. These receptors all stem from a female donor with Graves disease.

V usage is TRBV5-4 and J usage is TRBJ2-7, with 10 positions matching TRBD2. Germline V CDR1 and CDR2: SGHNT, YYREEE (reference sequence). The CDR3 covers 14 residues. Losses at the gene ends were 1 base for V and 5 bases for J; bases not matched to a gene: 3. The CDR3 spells CASSLTSGMNEQYF. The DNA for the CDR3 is TGTGCCAGCAGCTTGACTAGCGGGATGAACGAGCAGTACTTC.

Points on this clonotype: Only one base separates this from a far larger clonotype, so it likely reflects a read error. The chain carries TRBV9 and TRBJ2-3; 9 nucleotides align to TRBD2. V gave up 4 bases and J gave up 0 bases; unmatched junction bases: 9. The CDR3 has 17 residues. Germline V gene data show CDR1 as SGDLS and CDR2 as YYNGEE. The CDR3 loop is CASSPLAGEPSTDTQYF. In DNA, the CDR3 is TGTGCCAGCAGCCCCTTAGCGGGAGAGCCGAGCACAGATACGCAGTATTTT. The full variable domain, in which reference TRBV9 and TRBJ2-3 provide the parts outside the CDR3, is DSGVTQTPKHLITATGQRVTLRCSPRSGDLSVYWYQQSLDQGLQFLIQYYNGEERAKGNILERFSAQQFPDLHSELNLSSLELGDSALYFCASSPLAGEPSTDTQYFGPGTRLTVL.

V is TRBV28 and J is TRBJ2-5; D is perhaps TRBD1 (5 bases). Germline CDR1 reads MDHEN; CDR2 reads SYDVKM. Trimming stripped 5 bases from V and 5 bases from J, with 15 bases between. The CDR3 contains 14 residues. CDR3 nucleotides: TGTGCCAGCAGTACCCGGGCCCCAGGGGAGACCCAGTACTTC. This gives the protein CASSTRAPGETQYF.

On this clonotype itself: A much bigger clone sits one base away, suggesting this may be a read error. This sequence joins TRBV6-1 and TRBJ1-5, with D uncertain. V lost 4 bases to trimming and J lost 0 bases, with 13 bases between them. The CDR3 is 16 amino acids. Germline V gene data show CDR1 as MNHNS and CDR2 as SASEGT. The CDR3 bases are TGTGCCAGCAGTGTAATGCGGGGAGCTAGCAATCAGCCCCAGCATTTT. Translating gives CASSVMRGASNQPQHF.

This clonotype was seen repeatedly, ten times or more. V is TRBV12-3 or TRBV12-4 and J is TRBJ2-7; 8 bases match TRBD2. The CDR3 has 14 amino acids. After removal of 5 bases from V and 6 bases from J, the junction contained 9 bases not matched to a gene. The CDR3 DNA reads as TGTGCCAGCAGTAATTCGGGACTAGTTGGCGAGCAGTACTTC. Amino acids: CASSNSGLVGEQYF.

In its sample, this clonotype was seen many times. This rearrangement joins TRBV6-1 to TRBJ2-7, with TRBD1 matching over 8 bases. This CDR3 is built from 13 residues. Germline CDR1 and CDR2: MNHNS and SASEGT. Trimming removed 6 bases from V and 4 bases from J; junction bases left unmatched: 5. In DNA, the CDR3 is TGTGCCAGCAGCCACGGACAGGGTTACGAGCAGTACTTC. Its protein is CASSHGQGYEQYF.

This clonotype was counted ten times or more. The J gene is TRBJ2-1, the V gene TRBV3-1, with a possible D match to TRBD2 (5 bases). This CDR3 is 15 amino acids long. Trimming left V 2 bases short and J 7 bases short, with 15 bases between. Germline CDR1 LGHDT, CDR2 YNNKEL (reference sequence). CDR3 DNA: TGTGCCAGCAGCCAACGGAGTGACTATAGTAATGAGCAGTTCTTC. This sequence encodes CASSQRSDYSNEQFF.

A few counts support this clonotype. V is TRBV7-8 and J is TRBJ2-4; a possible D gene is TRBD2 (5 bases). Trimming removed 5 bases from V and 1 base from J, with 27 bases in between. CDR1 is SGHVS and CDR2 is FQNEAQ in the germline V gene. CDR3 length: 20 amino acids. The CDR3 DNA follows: TGTGCCAGCAGCCCTAGCCGATTTGGACTTGGGGAATTTGCCAAAAACATTCAGTACTTC. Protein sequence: CASSPSRFGLGEFAKNIQYF. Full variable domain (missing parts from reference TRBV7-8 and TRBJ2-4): GAGVSQSPRYKVAKRGQDVALRCDPISGHVSLFWYQQALGQGPEFLTYFQNEAQLDKSGLPSDRFFAERPEGSVSTLKIQRTQQEDSAVYLCASSPSRFGLGEFAKNIQYFGAGTRLSVL.

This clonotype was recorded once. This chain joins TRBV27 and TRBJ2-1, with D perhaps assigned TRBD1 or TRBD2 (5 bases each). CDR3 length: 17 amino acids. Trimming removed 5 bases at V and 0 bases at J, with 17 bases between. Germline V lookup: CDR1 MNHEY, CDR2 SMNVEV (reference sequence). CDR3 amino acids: CASSPGAGPSSYNEQFF. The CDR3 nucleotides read TGTGCCAGCAGTCCTGGGGCGGGCCCTAGCTCCTACAATGAGCAGTTCTTC.

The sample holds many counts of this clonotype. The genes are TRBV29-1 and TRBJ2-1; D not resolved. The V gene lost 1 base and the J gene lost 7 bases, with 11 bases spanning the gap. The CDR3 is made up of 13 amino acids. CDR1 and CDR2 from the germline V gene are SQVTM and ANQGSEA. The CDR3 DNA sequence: TGCAGCGTTGAAGGAATCTCCGGGAATGAGCAGTTCTTC. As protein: CSVEGISGNEQFF.

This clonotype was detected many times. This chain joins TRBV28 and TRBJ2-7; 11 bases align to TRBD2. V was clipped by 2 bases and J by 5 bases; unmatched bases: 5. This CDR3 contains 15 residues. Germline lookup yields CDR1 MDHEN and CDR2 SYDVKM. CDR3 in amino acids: CASSLGLAGGNEQYF. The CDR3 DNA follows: TGTGCCAGCAGTTTAGGTCTAGCGGGAGGCAACGAGCAGTACTTC. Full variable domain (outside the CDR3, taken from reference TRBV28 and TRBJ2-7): DVKVTQSSRYLVKRTGEKVFLECVQDMDHENMFWYRQDPGLGLRLIYFSYDVKMKEKGDIPEGYSVSREKKERFSLILESASTNQTSMYLCASSLGLAGGNEQYFGPGTRLTVT.

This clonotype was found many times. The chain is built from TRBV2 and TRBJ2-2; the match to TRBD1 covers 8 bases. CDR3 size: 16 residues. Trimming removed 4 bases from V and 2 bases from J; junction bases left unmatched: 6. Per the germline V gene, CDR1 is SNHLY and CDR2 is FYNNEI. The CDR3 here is CASSVDRVVNTGELFF. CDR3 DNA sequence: TGTGCCAGCAGTGTGGACAGGGTAGTAAACACCGGGGAGCTGTTTTTT.

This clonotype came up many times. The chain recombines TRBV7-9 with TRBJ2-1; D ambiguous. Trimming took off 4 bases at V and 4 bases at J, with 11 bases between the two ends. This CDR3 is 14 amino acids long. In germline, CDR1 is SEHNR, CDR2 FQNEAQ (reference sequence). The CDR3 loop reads CASSSSLGYNEQFF. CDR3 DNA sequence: TGTGCCAGCAGCTCAAGTCTAGGGTACAATGAGCAGTTCTTC.

In DNA, the CDR3 is TGTGCCAGCAGCAGAGCCCCGGGGACCGGGACAGGGTCTGAAGCTTTCTTT. Protein product: CASSRAPGTGTGSEAFF. The chain carries TRBV6-1 and TRBJ1-1; 9 bases match TRBD1. J was trimmed by 6 bases and V by 6 bases; bases with no gene match: 17. Germline V gene sequence: CDR1 MNHNS, CDR2 SASEGT. CDR3 length equals 17 residues.

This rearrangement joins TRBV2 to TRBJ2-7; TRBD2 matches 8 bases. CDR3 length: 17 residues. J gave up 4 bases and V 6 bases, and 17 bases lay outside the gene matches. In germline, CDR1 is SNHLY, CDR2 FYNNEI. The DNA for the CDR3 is TGTGCCAGCAGGGAGGGGACTACCGGGAGGGCCGGGTACGAGCAGTACTTC. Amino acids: CASREGTTGRAGYEQYF.

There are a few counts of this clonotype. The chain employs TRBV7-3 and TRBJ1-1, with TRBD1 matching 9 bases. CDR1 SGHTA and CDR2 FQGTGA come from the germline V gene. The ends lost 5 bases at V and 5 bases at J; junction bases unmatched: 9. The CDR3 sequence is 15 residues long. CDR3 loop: CASSLTGGVGTEAFF. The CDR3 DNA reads TGTGCCAGCAGCCTTACAGGGGGCGTAGGAACTGAAGCTTTCTTT.

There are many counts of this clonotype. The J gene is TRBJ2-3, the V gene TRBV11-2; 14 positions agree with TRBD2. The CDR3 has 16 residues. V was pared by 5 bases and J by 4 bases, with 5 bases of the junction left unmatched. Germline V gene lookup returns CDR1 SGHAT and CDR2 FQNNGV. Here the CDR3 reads CASSARLAGGADTQYF. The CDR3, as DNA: TGTGCCAGCAGCGCCCGACTAGCGGGAGGGGCAGATACGCAGTATTTT. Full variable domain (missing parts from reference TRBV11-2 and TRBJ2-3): EAGVAQSPRYKIIEKRQSVAFWCNPISGHATLYWYQQILGQGPKLLIQFQNNGVVDDSQLPKDRFSAERLKGVDSTLKIQPAKLEDSAVYLCASSARLAGGADTQYFGPGTRLTVL.

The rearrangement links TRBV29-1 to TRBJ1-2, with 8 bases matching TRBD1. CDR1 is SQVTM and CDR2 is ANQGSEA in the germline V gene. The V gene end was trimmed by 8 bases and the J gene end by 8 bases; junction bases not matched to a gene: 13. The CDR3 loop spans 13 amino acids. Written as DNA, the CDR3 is TGCAGCTTATCGGCAGGGGGCGCGGAAGGCTACACCTTC. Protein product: CSLSAGGAEGYTF.

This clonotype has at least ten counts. Written as DNA, the CDR3 is TGTGCCAGCAGGGGAGGAGGGGCCGACAACACTGAAGCTTTCTTT. Amino acids: CASRGGGADNTEAFF. The rearrangement joins TRBV28 to TRBJ1-1, with D possibly being TRBD1 (5 bases). The V gene's germline CDR1 is MDHEN and CDR2 SYDVKM. The CDR3 length is 15 residues. Trimming removed 6 bases from V and 2 bases from J, with 16 bases in between.

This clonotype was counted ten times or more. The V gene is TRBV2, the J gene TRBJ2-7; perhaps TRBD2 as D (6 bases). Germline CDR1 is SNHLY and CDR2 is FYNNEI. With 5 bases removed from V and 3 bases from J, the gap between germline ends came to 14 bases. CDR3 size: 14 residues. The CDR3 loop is CASSQTGGDYEQYF. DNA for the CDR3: TGTGCCAGCAGTCAGACGGGCGGGGACTACGAGCAGTACTTC.

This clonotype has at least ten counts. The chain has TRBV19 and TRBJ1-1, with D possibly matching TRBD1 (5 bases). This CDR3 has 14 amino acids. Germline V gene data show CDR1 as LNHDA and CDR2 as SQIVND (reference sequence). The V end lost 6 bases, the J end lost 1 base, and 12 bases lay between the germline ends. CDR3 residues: CASRARTKNTEAFF. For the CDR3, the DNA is TGTGCCAGTAGAGCTCGGACAAAGAACACTGAAGCTTTCTTT.